This entry lists 25 T cell receptor beta chains sequenced from one sample in a study of T cell responses to AZD1222 COVID-19 vaccine. The assay was immunoSEQ multiplex PCR, and TCRdb's table has in-frame clones only and misses some. The table records more than 140,000 clones, more than 75% of them present only once. The specimen comprised peripheral blood, sampled on day 0 of AZD1222 vaccination. The receptors derive from an adult in good health.

This chain connects TRBV7-9 to TRBJ1-1, with no clear D. With 4 bases removed from V and 3 bases from J, the gap between germline ends came to 15 bases. CDR3 size: 15 residues. Germline values: CDR1 SEHNR, CDR2 FQNEAQ (reference sequence). CDR3 nucleotide sequence: TGTGCCAGCAGCTCCGACATCGGTCGGGACACTGAAGCTTTCTTT. This gives the protein CASSSDIGRDTEAFF.

In DNA, the CDR3 is TGTGCCAGCAGCTTCGGGGTAGCCCACACAGATACGCAGTATTTT. This translates into CASSFGVAHTDTQYF. The chain is built from TRBV11-2 and TRBJ2-3; D is possibly TRBD2 (5 bases). This CDR3 is 15 amino acids long. Germline assignment: CDR1 SGHAT and CDR2 FQNNGV. Trimming shortened V by 3 bases and J by 2 bases, and 12 bases separated the two germline ends.

The chain employs TRBV11-3 and TRBJ2-3, with D possibly being TRBD1 (5 bases). V was cut by 1 base and J by 2 bases, with 13 bases left in between. This CDR3 is 16 amino acids long. Germline CDR1 reads SGHNT; CDR2 reads YENEEA. The CDR3 DNA reads TGTGCCAGCAGCTTAGCGGGCAGGGTCACCACAGATACGCAGTATTTT. This encodes CASSLAGRVTTDTQYF.

The chain is built from TRBV7-9 and TRBJ2-7; TRBD2 matches 11 bases. The CDR3 spans 15 residues. In germline, CDR1 is SEHNR, CDR2 FQNEAQ (reference sequence). V trimming: 2 bases; J trimming: 6 bases; junction bases outside the gene matches: 6. CDR3 nucleotides: TGTGCCAGCAGCTTACGTACTAGCGGGAGTGTCGAGCAGTACTTC. Amino acids: CASSLRTSGSVEQYF.

The chain has TRBV28 and TRBJ1-1; the D gene is possibly TRBD1 (6 bases). Trimming pared 3 bases from V and 9 bases from J, leaving 11 bases between. This CDR3 contains 12 residues. Germline V gene data show CDR1 as MDHEN and CDR2 as SYDVKM. The CDR3 is CASSFQGGKAFF. As DNA, the CDR3 is TGTGCCAGCAGTTTTCAAGGGGGGAAAGCTTTCTTT.

The chain combines TRBV19 with TRBJ1-2, with 8 nucleotides matching TRBD1. V gave up 5 bases and J gave up 4 bases; unmatched junction bases: 9. The length of the CDR3 is 15 residues. CDR1 and CDR2 (germline): LNHDA, SQIVND (reference sequence). DNA of the CDR3: TGTGCCAGTAGTCCCTCCCCAGGGGGCGGCTATGGCTACACCTTC. Amino acid sequence: CASSPSPGGGYGYTF.

The chain links TRBV28 to TRBJ2-7, with 10 bases identical to TRBD2. V shed 1 base and J 4 bases; nucleotides not matched to a gene: 4. The CDR3 length is 15 residues. Germline CDR1 and CDR2: MDHEN and SYDVKM. The chain's CDR3 is CASSLFHSGRYEQYF. The DNA of the CDR3 is TGTGCCAGCAGTTTATTTCATAGCGGGAGGTACGAGCAGTACTTC.

This clone was picked up one time. This chain joins TRBV7-9 and TRBJ2-5; the match to TRBD2 covers 9 bases. The V segment lost 3 bases and the J segment 5 bases; nucleotides outside the gene matches: 7. CDR1 is SEHNR and CDR2 is FQNEAQ in the germline V gene (reference sequence). The CDR3 runs 15 residues. CDR3: CASSFASGISETQYF. The CDR3 DNA follows: TGTGCCAGCAGCTTCGCTAGCGGGATATCGGAGACCCAGTACTTC.

The chain couples TRBV11-2 to TRBJ2-7; maybe TRBD2 (6 bases). V was pared by 2 bases and J by 7 bases, with 15 bases between. Germline V gives CDR1 SGHAT, CDR2 FQNNGV. The CDR3 spans 14 residues. The CDR3 sequence is CASSLIRAGGEQYF. The DNA of the CDR3 is TGTGCCAGCAGCTTAATAAGGGCAGGAGGGGAGCAGTACTTC. Based on the CDR3 plus reference TRBV11-2 and TRBJ2-7, the full variable domain is EAGVAQSPRYKIIEKRQSVAFWCNPISGHATLYWYQQILGQGPKLLIQFQNNGVVDDSQLPKDRFSAERLKGVDSTLKIQPAKLEDSAVYLCASSLIRAGGEQYFGPGTRLTVT.

V usage is TRBV2 and J usage is TRBJ1-1, with D maybe TRBD1 (5 bases). The V gene's germline CDR1 is SNHLY and CDR2 FYNNEI. V was clipped by 4 bases and J by 1 base, with 13 bases between them. This CDR3 comprises 15 residues. CDR3 in amino acids: CASSGTLRGNTEAFF. The DNA for the CDR3 is TGTGCCAGCAGTGGGACCCTGAGGGGGAACACTGAAGCTTTCTTT.

CDR3 sequence (DNA): TGTGCCAGTAGTATTAGGGCCCGGACTCTGGCGAATCAGCCCCAGCATTTT. Its translation: CASSIRARTLANQPQHF. V and J are TRBV19 and TRBJ1-5; D not resolved. The germline V gene encodes CDR1 LNHDA and CDR2 SQIVND (reference sequence). This CDR3 spans 17 amino acids. V shed 3 bases and J shed 4 bases, with 19 bases lying between them.

This clone was picked up one time. The rearrangement links TRBV19 to TRBJ2-3; D possibly matches TRBD1 or TRBD2 (6 bases each). The CDR3 extends over 14 amino acids. Trimming cost V 3 bases and J 4 bases, with 11 bases left between them. Germline V gene data show CDR1 as LNHDA and CDR2 as SQIVND (reference sequence). This CDR3 is CASSIGGGADTQYF. CDR3 coding DNA: TGTGCCAGTAGTATCGGAGGGGGTGCAGATACGCAGTATTTT.

The V gene is TRBV7-9, the J gene TRBJ1-1; no firm D call. The germline V and J ends were trimmed by 2 bases and 1 base, with 8 bases remaining between them. Germline assignment: CDR1 SEHNR and CDR2 FQNEAQ (reference sequence). The CDR3 extends over 14 amino acids. The CDR3 is CASSLPGWNTEAFF. The CDR3 DNA sequence: TGTGCCAGCAGCTTACCCGGGTGGAACACTGAAGCTTTCTTT.

V is TRBV13 and J is TRBJ2-7; the D gene is possibly TRBD1 (6 bases). CDR1 is PRHDT and CDR2 is FYEKMQ in the germline V gene (reference sequence). This CDR3 is 14 amino acids long. Trimming took off 2 bases at V and 2 bases at J, with 10 bases between the two ends. CDR3 DNA: TGTGCCAGCAGCTTAAGGACAGCGACCTACGAGCAGTACTTC. Protein sequence: CASSLRTATYEQYF. Combining the CDR3 with reference TRBV13 and TRBJ2-7 gives the whole variable domain AAGVIQSPRHLIKEKRETATLKCYPIPRHDTVYWYQQGPGQDPQFLISFYEKMQSDKGSIPDRFSAQQFSDYHSELNMSSLELGDSALYFCASSLRTATYEQYFGPGTRLTVT.

CDR3 sequence (DNA): TGTGCCACCAGCAGAGATCGGGGGAAAGGTTCACCCCTCCACTTT. It specifies CATSRDRGKGSPLHF. The V and J genes are TRBV15 and TRBJ1-6, with D possibly TRBD1 on 5 matching bases. Germline loops: CDR1 LNHNV, CDR2 YYDKDF (reference sequence). The length of the CDR3 is 15 residues. Trimming pared 0 bases from V and 9 bases from J, leaving 12 bases between.

The chain has TRBV11-2 and TRBJ2-2; D may match TRBD1 or TRBD2 (5 bases each). V was cut by 2 bases and J by 6 bases, with 22 bases left in between. Germline loops: CDR1 SGHAT, CDR2 FQNNGV. This CDR3 is built from 18 residues. The CDR3 nucleotides are TGTGCCAGCAGCTTAAGAATTGGGGGAGATGGACCTTCCGGGGAGCTGTTTTTT. Amino acids: CASSLRIGGDGPSGELFF.

This clone was seen a single time. The chain is built from TRBV18 and TRBJ1-4; D call uncertain. The CDR3 contains 16 residues. CDR1 is KGHSH and CDR2 is LQKENI in the germline V gene. V was cut by 2 bases and J by 3 bases, with 13 bases left in between. This chain's CDR3 is CASSPRPAGANEKLFF. CDR3 nucleotides: TGTGCCAGCTCACCAAGACCCGCCGGGGCTAATGAAAAACTGTTTTTT.

This clone was recorded only once. The chain carries TRBV9 and TRBJ2-2; no clear D. Trimming stripped 0 bases from V and 8 bases from J, with 8 bases between. The CDR3 is 13 residues long. Germline CDR1 is SGDLS and CDR2 is YYNGEE. In DNA, the CDR3 is TGTGCCAGCAGCGTAGATTGGAGAGGGGAGCTGTTTTTT. It yields the protein CASSVDWRGELFF. The full variable domain, rest sourced from reference TRBV9 and TRBJ2-2, is DSGVTQTPKHLITATGQRVTLRCSPRSGDLSVYWYQQSLDQGLQFLIQYYNGEERAKGNILERFSAQQFPDLHSELNLSSLELGDSALYFCASSVDWRGELFFGEGSRLTVL.

CDR3 amino acids: CASSQRVGTDDYTF. For the CDR3, the DNA is TGTGCCAGCAGCCAAAGGGTCGGGACAGACGACTACACCTTC. The rearrangement joins TRBV14 to TRBJ1-2; 7 bases match TRBD1. CDR3 length: 14 amino acids. The V and J ends lost 2 bases and 10 bases, in that order; junction bases with no gene match: 10. Germline loops: CDR1 SGHDN, CDR2 FVKESK.

The gene calls are TRBV6-5 and TRBJ2-7, with D uncertain. V gave up 3 bases and J gave up 3 bases, with 15 bases separating them. The CDR3 has 15 amino acids. Germline V gives CDR1 MNHEY, CDR2 SVGAGI. CDR3 sequence reads: CASSYFKGPDYEQYF. CDR3 nucleotide sequence: TGTGCCAGCAGTTATTTTAAGGGCCCTGACTACGAGCAGTACTTC.

The CDR3 DNA reads as TGCGCCAGCAGCCAAGCCATCGGGACAGGTCCGGTCAGAGAGCAGTACTTC. It encodes CASSQAIGTGPVREQYF. The chain uses TRBV4-3 and TRBJ2-7, with 8 bases aligning to TRBD1. V was pared by 1 base and J by 7 bases, with 15 bases of the junction left unmatched. CDR1 and CDR2 (germline): LGHNA, YSLEER. This CDR3 spans 17 amino acids.

This clone was found once. The gene calls are TRBV2 and TRBJ1-4, with D possibly being TRBD1 (5 bases). V gave up 6 bases and J gave up 5 bases, with 13 bases separating them. This CDR3 is built from 14 residues. In germline, CDR1 is SNHLY, CDR2 FYNNEI. CDR3 sequence: CASRSRAGNEKLFF. The CDR3 DNA reads as TGTGCCAGCAGATCGCGGGCAGGGAATGAAAAACTGTTTTTT. Full variable domain (remainder filled in from reference TRBV2 and TRBJ1-4): EPEVTQTPSHQVTQMGQEVILRCVPISNHLYFYWYRQILGQKVEFLVSFYNNEISEKSEIFDDQFSVERPDGSNFTLKIRSTKLEDSAMYFCASRSRAGNEKLFFGSGTQLSVL.

The rearrangement links TRBV5-5 to TRBJ2-1; 9 nucleotides agree with TRBD1. This CDR3 comprises 14 residues. V lost 4 bases to trimming and J lost 4 bases; unmatched junction nucleotides: 3. CDR1 and CDR2 (germline): SGHKS, YYEKEE (reference sequence). CDR3 protein: CASSPGQGYNEQFF. The DNA for the CDR3 is TGTGCCAGCAGCCCGGGACAGGGTTACAATGAGCAGTTCTTC.

Here the CDR3 DNA reads TGCGCCAGCAGCCGATCCGGGACAGGCAACACCGGGGAGCTGTTTTTT. Its translation is CASSRSGTGNTGELFF. The chain couples TRBV4-3 to TRBJ2-2, with 8 nucleotides matching TRBD1. V lost 4 bases to trimming and J lost 2 bases; unmatched junction nucleotides: 6. CDR1 and CDR2 from the germline V gene are LGHNA and YSLEER. The CDR3 runs 16 residues.

This clone was seen just once. The V and J genes are TRBV25-1 and TRBJ2-6; possibly TRBD2 for D (6 bases). CDR3 length equals 15 residues. Trimming cost V 3 bases and J 1 base, with 7 bases left between them. The germline gives CDR1 MGHDK, CDR2 SYGVNS. CDR3 protein: CASSDGGSGANVLTF. DNA of the CDR3: TGTGCCAGCAGTGACGGGGGATCTGGGGCCAACGTCCTGACTTTC.